This TCR beta chain stems from a study of T cell responses to AZD1222 COVID-19 vaccine. Libraries were prepared by immunoSEQ multiplex PCR; TCRdb keeps only in-frame clonotypes and omits some of them. The sample includes 180,000 or so clones, roughly 88% of them seen just once. Overall study findings and caveats: Baseline serostatus was positive in only a handful of AZD1222 recipients. Donors skewed white British and female; clonal diversity was possibly underestimated.

Details on this clone: The antigen remains unidentified. This could be a read error, since a much larger clone is one nucleotide away.

The clonotype comes from an adult in good health. The specimen comprised peripheral blood, sampled on day 0 of AZD1222 vaccination.

The CDR3, as DNA: TGTGCCAGCAGCTCGGGGCACTATGGCTACACCTTC. Protein sequence: CASSSGHYGYTF. The chain links TRBV7-8 to TRBJ1-2; D might be TRBD1 (5 bases). The CDR3 is 12 amino acids. Trimming removed 4 bases at V and 3 bases at J, with 6 bases between. CDR1 and CDR2 from the germline V gene are SGHVS and FQNEAQ.